This T cell receptor beta chain was recovered during a study of T cells in Graves' hyperthyroidism and ophthalmopathy (dated by TCRdb to the late 2010s). For context, the study as a whole: TCR V-J signatures able to tell the groups apart were searched for in a discovery cohort of approximately 95 patients, of whom 43 had Graves' ophthalmopathy and 57 had stable Graves' hyperthyroidism. The paper reports TCR Vbeta CDR3 sequencing of some 140 peripheral blood samples: approximately 43 ophthalmopathy, about 75 hyperthyroidism and around 17 progressor patients. The 75 to 100 discovery patients were randomly split 7:3 into training and test sets. Prospective prediction of ophthalmopathy was tested in an independent validation cohort consisting of under 20 hyperthyroidism patients and more than 15 patients who later progressed to ophthalmopathy. In over five Graves' hyperthyroidism patients, the study also compared T-cell repertoires from thyroid tissue with T-cell repertoires from blood. After blood sampling, hyperthyroidism patients were treated with methimazole at a starting dose of 30 mg daily, and ophthalmopathy patients were treated with high-dose intravenous methylprednisolone.

Findings and caveats that apply to the study as a whole: Blood samples also contained most of the expanded thyroid clonotypes (frequency above 0.001), which suggests that blood repertoires may reflect thyroid immune responses. In validation, the model predicted progression to ophthalmopathy with approximately 71% sensitivity and less than 75% specificity, a median of about 6.7 months before onset. Sample size was not statistically predetermined, and blinding of investigators to group allocation was not performed. Ophthalmopathy was separated from stable hyperthyroidism by a 13 V-J signature model, with 85% to 90% sensitivity and roughly 81% specificity obtained in cross-validation and 80%/75% obtained in testing.

Amplification of TCR beta CDR3 regions was carried out from RNA transcripts. The TCR CDR3 was subjected to a first round of RT-PCR using the HTBI primer set and the Qiagen OneStep RT-PCR kit. A second multiplex PCR round built the libraries, followed by size selection and purification. Sequencing of the libraries was done on an Illumina HiSeq2000 using paired-end 100 bp reads. The study's own analysis went as follows. SOAPnuke was used to process the raw data, with reads discarded if the reads contained adapters or uncalled bases, had a mean Phred below 15, or lacked an exact constant-primer or identifier match. COPE v1.2.5 was used to merge high-quality paired reads, and clonotypes were defined as unique nucleotide sequences. MiTCR v1.1 was used to align the clonotypes against IMGT TRBV, TRBD and TRBJ reference segments. Only V-J combinations with frequency above 0.0001, covering about 99% of repertoires, were analysed. A TCS score was defined as the ratio of F50 (clonal expansion) to E x V (chaos), with BLOSUM62-based TCRdist applied between CDR3 peptides within each V-J. Welch's t-statistics and random forest reduced roughly 500 V-J features to 10 to 15, which were used in a naive Bayes classifier (R e1071). Through fastp at Q25 and MiXCR, TCRdb rebuilt clones from the public reads, retaining in-frame beta chains. Rows merge per CDR3 protein into single entries with the most common DNA and genes. TCRdb's processing, not the authors', yielded these V and J calls. The table for this sample lists hundreds of thousands of distinct CDR3 sequences; 35% to 55% of them were counted only once. The ten top clones hold 8.2% of the sample.

This clonotype is considered medium-sized (0.01 to 0.1%). Which antigen it targets is not known. The input lacks base qualities; no much larger clone sits a single base away. A patient counted as having stable Graves' hyperthyroidism if no progression to ophthalmopathy occurred over 18 months of follow-up. Hyperthyroidism patients were newly diagnosed, had a disease duration of under 2 months, and were aged 18 to 65 years. Exclusion was applied to patients with uncontrolled infections, other autoimmune diseases, pregnancy or lactation. Diagnoses relied on clinical symptoms, serum thyroxine and TRAb, thyroid ultrasound and orbital computed tomography. Total RNA was extracted with Trizol reagent, and quality was checked on an Agilent 2100 Bioanalyzer. The CDR3 contains 15 residues, cysteine and phenylalanine counted. The DNA shown is the 45-base CDR3, in frame from base 1. Trimming takes 7 bases from V and 8 bases from J, and the germline ends sit 23 bases apart. Via the germline V gene, CDR1 is WSHSY and CDR2 SAAADI.

This sequence uses TRBV10-2 and TRBJ1-2; too little of a D gene remains to name it. Material for sequencing was peripheral blood or thyroid tissue (not recorded which). The TCR was taken from a woman aged 18-29 years with Graves' hyperthyroidism. Donor details come from another sample of the same person, matched by shared clones. The CDR3 in this case is CASKSSSSGGRGYTF. In nucleotides, the sequence is TGCGCCAGCAAGAGTTCATCCAGTGGCGGCCGCGGCTACACCTTC.